This T cell receptor (beta chain) is drawn from a study of shared clonotypes between healthy human individuals. For the study at large: Donors had three CD4 naive, three CD4 memory, two CD8 naive and one CD8 memory plate apiece.

Sorted subsets were amplified in replicate PCRs using around 220 ng DNA, some 31,000 T cell genomes. The method was immunoSEQ multiplex PCR; TCRdb's version includes in-frame clones alone and lacks a portion of them. Among about 1.5 million clones listed, 98% were seen once. A single count supports this clone. CD4+ cells underwent separation, giving CD45RA+ naive and CD45RA-negative memory subsets. Germline values: CDR1 MDHEN, CDR2 SYDVKM. Trimming took off 8 bases at V and 0 bases at J, with 11 bases between the two ends. The CDR3 extends over 13 amino acids. J is TRBJ2-7 and V is TRBV28; the D gene is possibly TRBD1 (5 bases). The source material was naive CD4+ T cells sorted from blood. Subset in this sample: CD45RA+ positively selected. This clonotype originated in a man between 25 and 39 years old in good health. CDR3 in amino acids: CASHRSTSYEQYF. DNA of the CDR3: TGTGCCAGCCACAGGTCCACCTCCTACGAGCAGTACTTC.